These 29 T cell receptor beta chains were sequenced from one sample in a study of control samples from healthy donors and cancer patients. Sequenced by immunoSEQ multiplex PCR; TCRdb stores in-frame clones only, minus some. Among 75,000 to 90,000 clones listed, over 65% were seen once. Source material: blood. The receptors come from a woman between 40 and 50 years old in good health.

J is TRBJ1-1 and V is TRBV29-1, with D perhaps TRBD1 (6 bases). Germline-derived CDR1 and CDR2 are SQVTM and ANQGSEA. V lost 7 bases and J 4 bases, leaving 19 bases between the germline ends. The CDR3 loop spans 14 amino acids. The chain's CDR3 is CSAPLYGGGTEAFF. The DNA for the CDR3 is TGCAGCGCCCCCCTTTATGGAGGGGGCACTGAAGCTTTCTTT.

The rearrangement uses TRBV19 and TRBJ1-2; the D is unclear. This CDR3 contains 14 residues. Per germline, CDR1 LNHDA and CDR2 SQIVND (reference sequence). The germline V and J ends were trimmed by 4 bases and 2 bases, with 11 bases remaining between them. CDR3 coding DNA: TGTGCCAGTAGTAGAGAGACCCAGAACTATGGCTACACCTTC. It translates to CASSRETQNYGYTF.

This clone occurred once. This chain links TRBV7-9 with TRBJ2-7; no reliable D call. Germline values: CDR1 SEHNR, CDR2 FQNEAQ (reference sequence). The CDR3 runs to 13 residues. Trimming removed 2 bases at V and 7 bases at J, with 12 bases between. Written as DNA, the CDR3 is TGTGCCAGCAGCTTATCGGAGACAAGGGAGCAGTACTTC. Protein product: CASSLSETREQYF.

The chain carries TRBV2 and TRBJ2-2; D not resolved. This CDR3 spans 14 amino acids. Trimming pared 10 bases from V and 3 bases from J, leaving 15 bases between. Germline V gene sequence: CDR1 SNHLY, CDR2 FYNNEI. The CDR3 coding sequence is TGTGCCACCACCCAGCTGGGATACACCGGGGAGCTGTTTTTT. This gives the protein CATTQLGYTGELFF.

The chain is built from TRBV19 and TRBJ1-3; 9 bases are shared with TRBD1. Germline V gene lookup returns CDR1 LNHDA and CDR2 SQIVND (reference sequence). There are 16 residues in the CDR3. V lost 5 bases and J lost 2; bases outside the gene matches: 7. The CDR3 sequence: CASSAQGATAGNTIYF. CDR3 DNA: TGTGCCAGTAGTGCACAGGGGGCGACCGCTGGAAACACCATATATTTT.

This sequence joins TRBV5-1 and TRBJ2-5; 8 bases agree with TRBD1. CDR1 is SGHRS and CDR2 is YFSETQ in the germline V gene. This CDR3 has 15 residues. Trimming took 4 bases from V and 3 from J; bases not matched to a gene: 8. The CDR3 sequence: CASSLPKTGEETQYF. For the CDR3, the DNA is TGCGCCAGCAGCCTTCCTAAGACAGGGGAAGAGACCCAGTACTTC.

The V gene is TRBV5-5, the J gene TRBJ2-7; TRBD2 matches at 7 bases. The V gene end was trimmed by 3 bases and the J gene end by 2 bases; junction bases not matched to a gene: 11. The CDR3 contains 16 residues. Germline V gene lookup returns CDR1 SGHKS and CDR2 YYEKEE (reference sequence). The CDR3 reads CASSWRSGTRAYEQYF. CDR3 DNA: TGTGCCAGCAGCTGGAGGAGCGGGACCCGTGCCTACGAGCAGTACTTC.

CDR3 protein: CASSLRTGGNTGELFF. CDR3 DNA sequence: TGTGCCAGCAGTCTAAGGACAGGGGGTAACACCGGGGAGCTGTTTTTT. The rearrangement links TRBV27 to TRBJ2-2, with 10 bases matching TRBD1. The CDR3 has 16 residues. With V trimmed by 5 bases and J by 2 bases, 5 bases remained unmatched. Germline V gives CDR1 MNHEY, CDR2 SMNVEV (reference sequence).

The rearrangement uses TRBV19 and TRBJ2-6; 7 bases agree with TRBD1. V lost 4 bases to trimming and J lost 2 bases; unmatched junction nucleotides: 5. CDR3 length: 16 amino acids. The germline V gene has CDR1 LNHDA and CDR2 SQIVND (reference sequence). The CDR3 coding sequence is TGTGCCAGTAGTAATCCTACAGGGGCTGGGGCCAACGTCCTGACTTTC. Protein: CASSNPTGAGANVLTF.

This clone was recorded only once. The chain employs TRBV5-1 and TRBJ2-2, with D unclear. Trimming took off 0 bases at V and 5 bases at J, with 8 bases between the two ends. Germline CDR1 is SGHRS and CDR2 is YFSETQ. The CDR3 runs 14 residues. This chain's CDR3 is CASSLGDITGELFF. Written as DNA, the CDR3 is TGCGCCAGCAGCTTGGGAGACATTACCGGGGAGCTGTTTTTT.

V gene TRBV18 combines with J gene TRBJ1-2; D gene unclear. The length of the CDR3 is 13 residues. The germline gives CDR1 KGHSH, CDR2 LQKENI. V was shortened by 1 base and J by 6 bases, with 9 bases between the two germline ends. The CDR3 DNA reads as TGTGCCAGCTCACCACGCCCGGGCCATGGCTACACCTTC. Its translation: CASSPRPGHGYTF.

CDR3 sequence (DNA): TGCGCCAGCAGCTCCTTCCTGACGGCGGCAGGAGGTACGCAGTATTTT. Its translation: CASSSFLTAAGGTQYF. The chain joins TRBV5-1 to TRBJ2-3; D might be TRBD2 (5 bases). Trimming removed 3 bases at V and 8 bases at J, with 22 bases between. The CDR3 loop spans 16 amino acids. Per the germline V gene, CDR1 is SGHRS and CDR2 is YFSETQ.

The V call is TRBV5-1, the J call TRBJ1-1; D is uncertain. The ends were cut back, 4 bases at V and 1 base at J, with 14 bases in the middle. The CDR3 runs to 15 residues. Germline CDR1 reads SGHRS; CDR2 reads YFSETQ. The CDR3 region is CASSAREVENTEAFF. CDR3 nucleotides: TGCGCCAGCAGCGCAAGGGAAGTGGAGAACACTGAAGCTTTCTTT. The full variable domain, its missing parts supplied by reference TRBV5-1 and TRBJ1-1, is KAGVTQTPRYLIKTRGQQVTLSCSPISGHRSVSWYQQTPGQGLQFLFEYFSETQRNKGNFPGRFSGRQFSNSRSEMNVSTLELGDSALYLCASSAREVENTEAFFGQGTRLTVV.

CDR3 sequence: CASSYKRTGRDEQYF. The DNA of the CDR3 is TGTGCCAGCAGTTACAAAAGGACAGGCAGGGACGAGCAGTACTTC. The chain has TRBV6-5 and TRBJ2-7; 7 positions match TRBD1. Germline V lookup: CDR1 MNHEY, CDR2 SVGAGI. Trimming removed 2 bases from V and 5 bases from J; junction bases left unmatched: 9. There are 15 residues in the CDR3.

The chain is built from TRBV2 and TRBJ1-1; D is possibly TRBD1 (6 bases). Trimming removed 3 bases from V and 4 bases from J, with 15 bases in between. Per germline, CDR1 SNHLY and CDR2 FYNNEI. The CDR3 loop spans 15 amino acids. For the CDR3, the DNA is TGTGCCAGCAGTGATCAAGGACAGTTTGGCACTGAAGCTTTCTTT. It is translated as CASSDQGQFGTEAFF.

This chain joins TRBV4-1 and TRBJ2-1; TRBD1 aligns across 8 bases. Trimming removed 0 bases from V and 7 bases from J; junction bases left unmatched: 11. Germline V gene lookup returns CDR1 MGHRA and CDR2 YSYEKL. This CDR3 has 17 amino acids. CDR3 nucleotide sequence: TGCGCCAGCAGCCAAGATCAGGGGACAGGCTTCGTGAATGAGCAGTTCTTC. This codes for CASSQDQGTGFVNEQFF.

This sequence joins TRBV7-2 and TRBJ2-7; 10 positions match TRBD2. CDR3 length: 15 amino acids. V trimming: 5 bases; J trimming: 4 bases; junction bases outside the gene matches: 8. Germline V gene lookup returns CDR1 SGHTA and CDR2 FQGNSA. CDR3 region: CASSLGVAGGYEQYF. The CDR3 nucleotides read TGTGCCAGCAGCCTAGGGGTAGCGGGGGGATACGAGCAGTACTTC. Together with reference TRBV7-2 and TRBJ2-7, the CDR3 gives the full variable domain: GAGVSQSPSNKVTEKGKDVELRCDPISGHTALYWYRQSLGQGLEFLIYFQGNSAPDKSGLPSDRFSAERTGGSVSTLTIQRTQQEDSAVYLCASSLGVAGGYEQYFGPGTRLTVT.

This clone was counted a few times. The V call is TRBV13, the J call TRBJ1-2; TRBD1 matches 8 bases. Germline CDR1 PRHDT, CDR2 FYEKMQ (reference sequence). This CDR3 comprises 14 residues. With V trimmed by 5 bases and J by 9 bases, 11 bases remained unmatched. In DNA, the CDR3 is TGTGCCAGCAGCCGGGGGACAGGCTTCATGAGCTACACCTTC. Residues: CASSRGTGFMSYTF.

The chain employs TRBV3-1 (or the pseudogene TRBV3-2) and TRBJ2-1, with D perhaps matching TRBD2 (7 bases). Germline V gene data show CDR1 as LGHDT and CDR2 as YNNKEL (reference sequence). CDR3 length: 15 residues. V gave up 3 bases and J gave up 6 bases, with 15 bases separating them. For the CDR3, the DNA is TGTGCCAGCAGCCATTCGACTAGGGGGGGCAATGAGCAGTTCTTC. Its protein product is CASSHSTRGGNEQFF.

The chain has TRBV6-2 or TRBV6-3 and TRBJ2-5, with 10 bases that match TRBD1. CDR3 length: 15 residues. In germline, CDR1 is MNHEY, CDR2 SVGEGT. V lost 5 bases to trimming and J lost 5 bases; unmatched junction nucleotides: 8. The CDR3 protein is CASSTGQGFWETQYF. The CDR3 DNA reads TGTGCCAGCAGTACGGGACAGGGGTTCTGGGAGACCCAGTACTTC.

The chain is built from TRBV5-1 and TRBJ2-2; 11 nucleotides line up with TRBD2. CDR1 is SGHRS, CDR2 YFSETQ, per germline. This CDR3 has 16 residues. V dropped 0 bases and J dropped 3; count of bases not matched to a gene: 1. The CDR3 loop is CASSLVAGGHTGELFF. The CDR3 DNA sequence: TGCGCCAGCAGCTTGGTAGCGGGGGGGCACACCGGGGAGCTGTTTTTT.

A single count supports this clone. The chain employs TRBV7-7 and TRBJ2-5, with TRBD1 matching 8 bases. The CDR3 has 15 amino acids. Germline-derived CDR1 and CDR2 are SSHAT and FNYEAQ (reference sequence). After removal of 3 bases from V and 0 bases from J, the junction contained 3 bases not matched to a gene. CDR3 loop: CASSLGQANQETQYF. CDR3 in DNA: TGTGCCAGCAGCTTGGGACAGGCCAACCAAGAGACCCAGTACTTC.

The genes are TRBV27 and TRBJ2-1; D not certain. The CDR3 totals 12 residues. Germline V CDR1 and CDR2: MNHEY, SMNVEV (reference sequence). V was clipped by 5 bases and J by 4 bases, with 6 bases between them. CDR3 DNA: TGTGCCAGCAGTCAAACTTACAATGAGCAGTTCTTC. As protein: CASSQTYNEQFF.

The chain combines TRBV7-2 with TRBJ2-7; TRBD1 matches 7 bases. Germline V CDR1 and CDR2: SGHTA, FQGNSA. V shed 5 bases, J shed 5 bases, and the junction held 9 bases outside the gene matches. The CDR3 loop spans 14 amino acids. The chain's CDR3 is CASSVYRGPDEQYF. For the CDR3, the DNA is TGTGCCAGCAGCGTCTACAGGGGACCGGACGAGCAGTACTTC.

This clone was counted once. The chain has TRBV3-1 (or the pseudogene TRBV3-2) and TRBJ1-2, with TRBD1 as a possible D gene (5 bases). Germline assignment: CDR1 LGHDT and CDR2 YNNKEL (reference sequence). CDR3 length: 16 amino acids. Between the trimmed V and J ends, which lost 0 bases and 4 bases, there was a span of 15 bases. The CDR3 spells CASSQDPGGAPYGYTF. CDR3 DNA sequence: TGTGCCAGCAGCCAAGACCCAGGCGGGGCTCCCTATGGCTACACCTTC.

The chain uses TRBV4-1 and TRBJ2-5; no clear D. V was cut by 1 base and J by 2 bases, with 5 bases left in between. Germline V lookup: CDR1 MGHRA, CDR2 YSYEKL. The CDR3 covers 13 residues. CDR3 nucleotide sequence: TGCGCCAGCAGCCAAGGATTACAAGAGACCCAGTACTTC. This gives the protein CASSQGLQETQYF.

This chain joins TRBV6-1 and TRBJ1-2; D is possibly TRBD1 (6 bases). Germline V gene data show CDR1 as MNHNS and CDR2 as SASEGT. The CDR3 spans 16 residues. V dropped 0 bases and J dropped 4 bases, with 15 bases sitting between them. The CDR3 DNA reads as TGTGCCAGCAGTGAAGCTTTGGATCCAGGGGTCTATGGCTACACCTTC. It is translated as CASSEALDPGVYGYTF.

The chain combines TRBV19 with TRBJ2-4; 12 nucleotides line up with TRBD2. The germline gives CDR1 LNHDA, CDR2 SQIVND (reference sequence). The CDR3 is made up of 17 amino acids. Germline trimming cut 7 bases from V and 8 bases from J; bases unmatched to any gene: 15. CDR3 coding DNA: TGTGCCAGTACCCTTTCCGGACTAGCGGGGTCCCAGGACATTCAGTACTTC. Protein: CASTLSGLAGSQDIQYF. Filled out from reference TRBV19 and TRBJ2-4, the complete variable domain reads DGGITQSPKYLFRKEGQNVTLSCEQNLNHDAMYWYRQDPGQGLRLIYYSQIVNDFQKGDIAEGYSVSREKKESFPLTVTSAQKNPTAFYLCASTLSGLAGSQDIQYFGAGTRLSVL.

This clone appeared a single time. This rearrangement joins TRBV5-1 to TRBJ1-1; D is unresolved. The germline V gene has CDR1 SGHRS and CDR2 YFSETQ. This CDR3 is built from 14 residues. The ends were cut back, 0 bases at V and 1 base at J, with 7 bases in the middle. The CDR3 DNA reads TGCGCCAGCAGCTTGGGGGCGAGGAACACTGAAGCTTTCTTT. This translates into CASSLGARNTEAFF.